The source of this T cell receptor beta chain is a study of blood T cell repertoires in COVID-19. Sequenced by immunoSEQ multiplex PCR; TCRdb stores in-frame clones only, minus some. The sample has 45,000 to 70,000 clones; around 91% are singletons. The CDR3 totals 18 residues. CDR1 is MNHEY, CDR2 SMNVEV, per germline (reference sequence). V was cut by 1 base and J by 6 bases, with 24 bases left in between. The chain recombines TRBV27 with TRBJ1-1; D is uncertain. The sample was peripheral blood. The receptor comes from an older woman with active COVID-19. This CDR3 is CASSLLGAAVLGFAEAFF. The CDR3 DNA reads as TGTGCCAGCAGTTTATTAGGCGCGGCAGTTTTGGGTTTCGCTGAAGCTTTCTTT.